This TCR beta chain appears in the sequencing data of a study of shared clonotypes between healthy human individuals. General study results and limits: Clonotypes that were shared across several donors made up around 5.5% of naive CD4 clonotypes. The study sampled only blood, and tissue repertoires likely differ. Compared with clonotypes that all four donors shared, non-shared clonotypes had lower generation probabilities.

Researchers partitioned CD4+ cells into CD45RA+ naive and CD45RA-negative memory subsets. As regards this clone: The target antigen is unknown.

Sequencing used immunoSEQ multiplex PCR; TCRdb keeps in-frame clones, though not all of them. The sample yields about 1.1 million clones, about 84% seen once. Trimming took off 3 bases at V and 12 bases at J, with 15 bases between the two ends. The CDR3 sequence is 13 residues long. Germline V lookup: CDR1 KGHSH, CDR2 LQKENI. The sequencing sample was made of memory CD4+ T cells from PBMCs. The subset here: CD45RA-negative fraction. The genes are TRBV18 and TRBJ2-1; no firm D call. The receptor was isolated from a man between 18 and 35 years old in good health. Some clones in this sample may be carry-over from other donors' samples. CDR3 DNA: TGTGCCAGCTCACCCCGTCTAGATGGGTTGCAGTTCTTC. Translated: CASSPRLDGLQFF.